The 2 T cell receptor beta chains in this list originate from one sample, sequenced in a study of Ad26.COV2.S vaccination and SARS-CoV-2 variants. Treatment denoted: roughly 19 received Ad26.COV2.S at low or high dose, single or two shots; roughly five received placebo; per-sample allocation not given. On day 63 after the first injection, vaccine and placebo recipients gave samples. Assay: immunoSEQ multiplex PCR; the TCRdb copy retains only in-frame clones and omits some. This table has around 500,000 clones, about nine tenths appearing once. Sequencing used peripheral blood, obtained in a trial of Ad26.COV2.S vaccine versus placebo. These receptors were collected from a person between 18 and 60 years old who received the Ad26.COV2.S COVID-19 vaccine or a placebo.

This clone was picked up a small number of times. The chain carries TRBV19 and TRBJ1-5; D unclear. The CDR3 loop spans 15 amino acids. The V end was cut by 8 bases, the J end by 3 bases, with 17 bases between. CDR1 LNHDA and CDR2 SQIVND come from the germline V gene (reference sequence). CDR3 sequence: CASHKPGLHNQPQHF. The CDR3 DNA follows: TGTGCCAGTCACAAGCCCGGACTTCACAATCAGCCCCAGCATTTT.

V usage is TRBV6-5 and J usage is TRBJ1-1, with D perhaps matching TRBD1 (6 bases). V dropped 5 bases and J dropped 4 bases, with 11 bases sitting between them. The CDR3 totals 13 residues. CDR1 and CDR2 (germline): MNHEY, SVGAGI. In DNA form, the CDR3 reads TGTGCCAGCAGTACAGGGTTATCCACTGAAGCTTTCTTT. Translation gives CASSTGLSTEAFF.